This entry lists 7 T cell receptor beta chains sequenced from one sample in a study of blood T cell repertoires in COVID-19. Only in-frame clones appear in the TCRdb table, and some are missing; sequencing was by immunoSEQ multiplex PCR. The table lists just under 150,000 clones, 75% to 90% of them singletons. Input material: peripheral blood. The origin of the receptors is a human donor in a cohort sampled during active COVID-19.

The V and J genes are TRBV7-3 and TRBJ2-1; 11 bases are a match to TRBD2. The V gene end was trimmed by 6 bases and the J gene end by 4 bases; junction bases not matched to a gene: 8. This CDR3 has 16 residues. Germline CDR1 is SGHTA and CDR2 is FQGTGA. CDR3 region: CASRPHGTSGYNEQFF. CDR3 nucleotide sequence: TGTGCCAGCAGGCCCCACGGGACTAGCGGATACAATGAGCAGTTCTTC.

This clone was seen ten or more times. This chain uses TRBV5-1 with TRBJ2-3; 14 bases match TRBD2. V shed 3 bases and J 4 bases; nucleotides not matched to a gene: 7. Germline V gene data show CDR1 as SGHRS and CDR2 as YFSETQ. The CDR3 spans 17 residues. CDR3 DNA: TGCGCCAGCAGCTCCGGACTAGCGGGAGGCCTAGCAGATACGCAGTATTTT. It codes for CASSSGLAGGLADTQYF.

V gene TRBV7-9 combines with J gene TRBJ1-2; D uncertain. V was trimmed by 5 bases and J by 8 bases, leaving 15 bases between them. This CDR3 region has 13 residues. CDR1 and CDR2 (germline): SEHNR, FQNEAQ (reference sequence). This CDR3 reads CASSPTSGGGYTF. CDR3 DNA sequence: TGTGCCAGCAGCCCCACGTCAGGAGGAGGCTACACCTTC.

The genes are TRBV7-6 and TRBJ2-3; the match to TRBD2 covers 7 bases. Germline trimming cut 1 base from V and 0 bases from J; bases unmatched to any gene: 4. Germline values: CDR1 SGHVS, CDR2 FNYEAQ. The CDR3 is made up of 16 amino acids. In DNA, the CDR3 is TGTGCCAGCAGCTTAGTGGCGGGAGCAAGCACAGATACGCAGTATTTT. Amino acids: CASSLVAGASTDTQYF.

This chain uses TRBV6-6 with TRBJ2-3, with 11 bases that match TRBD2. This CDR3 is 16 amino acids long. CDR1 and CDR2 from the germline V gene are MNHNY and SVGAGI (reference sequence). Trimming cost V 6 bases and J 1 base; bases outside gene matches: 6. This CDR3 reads CASSLLAGAGTDTQYF. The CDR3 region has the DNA TGTGCCAGCAGCCTACTAGCGGGGGCCGGCACAGATACGCAGTATTTT.

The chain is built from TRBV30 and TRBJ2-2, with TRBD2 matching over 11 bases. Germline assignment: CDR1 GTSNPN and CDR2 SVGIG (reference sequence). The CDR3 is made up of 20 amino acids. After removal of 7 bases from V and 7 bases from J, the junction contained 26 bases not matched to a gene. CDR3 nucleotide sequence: TGTGCCTCGACTAAAGAAAAACTAGCGGGGGTGTCCCTAGTGCACGGGGAGCTGTTTTTT. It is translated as CASTKEKLAGVSLVHGELFF. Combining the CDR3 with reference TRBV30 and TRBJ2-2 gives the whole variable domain SQTIHQWPATLVQPVGSPLSLECTVEGTSNPNLYWYRQAAGRGLQLLFYSVGIGQISSEVPQNLSASRPQDRQFILSSKKLLLSDSGFYLCASTKEKLAGVSLVHGELFFGEGSRLTVL.

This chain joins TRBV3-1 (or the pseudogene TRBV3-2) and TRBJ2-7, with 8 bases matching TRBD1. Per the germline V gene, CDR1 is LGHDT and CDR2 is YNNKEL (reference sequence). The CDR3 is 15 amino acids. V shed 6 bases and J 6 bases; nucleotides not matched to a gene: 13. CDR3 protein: CASSQLDRERIEQYF. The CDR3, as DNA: TGTGCCAGCAGTCAGTTGGACAGGGAAAGGATCGAGCAGTACTTC.